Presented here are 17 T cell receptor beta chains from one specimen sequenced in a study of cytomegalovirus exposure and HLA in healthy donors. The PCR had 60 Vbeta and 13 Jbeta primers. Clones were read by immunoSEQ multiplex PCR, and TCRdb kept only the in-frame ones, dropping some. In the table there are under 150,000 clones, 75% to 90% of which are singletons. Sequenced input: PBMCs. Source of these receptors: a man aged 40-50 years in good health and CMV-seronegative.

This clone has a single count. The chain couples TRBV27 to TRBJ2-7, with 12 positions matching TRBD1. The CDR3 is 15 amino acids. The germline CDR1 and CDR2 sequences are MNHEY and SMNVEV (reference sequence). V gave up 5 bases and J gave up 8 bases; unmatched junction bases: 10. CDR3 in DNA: TGTGCCAGCAGTCCCACCGGGACAGGGGGCGAAAAGCAGTACTTC. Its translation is CASSPTGTGGEKQYF.

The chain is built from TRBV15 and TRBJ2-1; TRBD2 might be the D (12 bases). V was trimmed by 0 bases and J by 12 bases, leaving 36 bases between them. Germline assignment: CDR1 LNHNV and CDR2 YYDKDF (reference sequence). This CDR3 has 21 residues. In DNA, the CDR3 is TGTGCCACCAGCAGAGAGGCCGGACAGGGGGCAACTAGCGGGAGGACTGGGTGGCAGTTCTTC. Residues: CATSREAGQGATSGRTGWQFF.

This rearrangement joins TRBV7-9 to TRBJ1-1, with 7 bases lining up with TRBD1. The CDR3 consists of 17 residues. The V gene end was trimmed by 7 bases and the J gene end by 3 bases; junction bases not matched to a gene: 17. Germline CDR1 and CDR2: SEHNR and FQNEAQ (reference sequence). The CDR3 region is CASTQPQEGALYTEAFF. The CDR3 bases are TGTGCCAGCACCCAACCTCAAGAGGGGGCGCTGTACACTGAAGCTTTCTTT.

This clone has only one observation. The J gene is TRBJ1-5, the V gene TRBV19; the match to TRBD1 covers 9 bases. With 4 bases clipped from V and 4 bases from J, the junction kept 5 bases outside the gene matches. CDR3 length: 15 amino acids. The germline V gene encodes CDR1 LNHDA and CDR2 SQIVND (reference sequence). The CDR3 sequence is CASSRGQGGNQPQHF. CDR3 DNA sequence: TGTGCCAGTAGTAGGGGACAGGGTGGGAATCAGCCCCAGCATTTT.

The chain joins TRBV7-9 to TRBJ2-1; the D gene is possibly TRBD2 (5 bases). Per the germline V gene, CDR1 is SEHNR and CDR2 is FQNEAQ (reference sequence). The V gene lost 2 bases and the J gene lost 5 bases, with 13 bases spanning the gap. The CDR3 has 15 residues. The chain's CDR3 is CASSLTTSGDNEQFF. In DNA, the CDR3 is TGTGCCAGCAGCTTAACAACTAGTGGGGACAATGAGCAGTTCTTC.

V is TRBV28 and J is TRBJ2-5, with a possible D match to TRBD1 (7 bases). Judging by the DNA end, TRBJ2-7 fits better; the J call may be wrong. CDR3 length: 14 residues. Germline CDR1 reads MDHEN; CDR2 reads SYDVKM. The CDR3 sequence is CASSLVQGGYEQYF. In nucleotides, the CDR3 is TGTGCCAGCAGTTTAGTGCAGGGGGGTTACGAGCAGTACTTC.

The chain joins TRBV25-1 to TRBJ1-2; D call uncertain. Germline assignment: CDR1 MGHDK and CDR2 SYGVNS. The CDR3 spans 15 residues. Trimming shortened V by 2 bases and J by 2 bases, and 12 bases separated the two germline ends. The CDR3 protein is CASSELTGTNYGYTF. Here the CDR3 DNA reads TGTGCCAGCAGTGAACTCACGGGTACGAACTATGGCTACACCTTC.

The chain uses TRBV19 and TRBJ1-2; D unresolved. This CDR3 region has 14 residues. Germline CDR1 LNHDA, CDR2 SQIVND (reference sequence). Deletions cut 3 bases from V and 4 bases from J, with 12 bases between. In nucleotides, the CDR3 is TGTGCCAGTAGTATCGCCCCGACGGGCTATGGCTACACCTTC. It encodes CASSIAPTGYGYTF.

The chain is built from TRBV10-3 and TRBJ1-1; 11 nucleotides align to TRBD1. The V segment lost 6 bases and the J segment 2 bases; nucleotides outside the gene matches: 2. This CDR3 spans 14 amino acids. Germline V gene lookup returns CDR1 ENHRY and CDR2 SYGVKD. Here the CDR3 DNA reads TGTGCCATCAGGGGACAGGGGGATAACACTGAAGCTTTCTTT. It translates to CAIRGQGDNTEAFF.

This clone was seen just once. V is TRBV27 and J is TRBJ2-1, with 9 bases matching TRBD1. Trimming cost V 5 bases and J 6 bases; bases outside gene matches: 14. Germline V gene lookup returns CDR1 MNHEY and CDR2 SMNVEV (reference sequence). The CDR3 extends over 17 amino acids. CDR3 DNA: TGTGCCAGCAGTCTCTTTCTTCCGGGACAGGGCGGCAATGAGCAGTTCTTC. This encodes CASSLFLPGQGGNEQFF.

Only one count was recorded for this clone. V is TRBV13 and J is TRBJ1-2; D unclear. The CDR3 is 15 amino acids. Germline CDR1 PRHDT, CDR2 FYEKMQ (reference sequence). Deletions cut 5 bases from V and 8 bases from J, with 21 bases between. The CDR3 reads CASSRAPPGMKGYTF. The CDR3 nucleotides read TGTGCCAGCAGCCGGGCCCCCCCGGGGATGAAGGGCTACACCTTC.

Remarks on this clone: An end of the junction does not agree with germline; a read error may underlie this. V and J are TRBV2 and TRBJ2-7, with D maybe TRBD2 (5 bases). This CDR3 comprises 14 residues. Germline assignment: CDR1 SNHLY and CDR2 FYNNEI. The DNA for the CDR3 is TGTGCCAGCAGTGAGCGGTTCTTTACAAACGGGGATTTCTTC. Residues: CASSERFFTNGDFF. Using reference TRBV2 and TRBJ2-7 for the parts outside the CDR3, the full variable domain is EPEVTQTPSHQVTQMGQEVILRCVPISNHLYFYWYRQILGQKVEFLVSFYNNEISEKSEIFDDQFSVERPDGSNFTLKIRSTKLEDSAMYFCASSERFFTNGDFFGPGTRLTVT.

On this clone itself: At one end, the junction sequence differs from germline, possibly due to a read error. The CDR3 DNA reads as TGTGCCAGCAGGGTAGACAGGGCAAACACCGGGGAGCTGTTTTTT. Protein: CASRVDRANTGELFF. The rearrangement uses TRBV9 and TRBJ2-2; 7 bases match TRBD1. This CDR3 comprises 15 residues. CDR1 and CDR2 from the germline V gene are SGDLS and YYNGEE.

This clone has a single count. The CDR3 here is CASSEEKGGVYSNQPQHF. The CDR3 DNA is TGTGCCAGCAGTGAAGAGAAAGGGGGGGTATATAGCAATCAGCCCCAGCATTTT. This chain uses TRBV6-1 with TRBJ1-5; a weak D match, TRBD1 (6 bases). Germline CDR1 is MNHNS and CDR2 is SASEGT. The V gene lost 1 base and the J gene lost 0 bases, with 16 bases spanning the gap. The CDR3 length is 18 residues.

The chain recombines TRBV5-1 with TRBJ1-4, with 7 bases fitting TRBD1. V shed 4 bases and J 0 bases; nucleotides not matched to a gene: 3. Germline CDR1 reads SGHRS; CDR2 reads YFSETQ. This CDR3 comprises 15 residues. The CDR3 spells CASSQGQTTNEKLFF. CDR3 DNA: TGCGCCAGCAGCCAGGGACAGACAACTAATGAAAAACTGTTTTTT.

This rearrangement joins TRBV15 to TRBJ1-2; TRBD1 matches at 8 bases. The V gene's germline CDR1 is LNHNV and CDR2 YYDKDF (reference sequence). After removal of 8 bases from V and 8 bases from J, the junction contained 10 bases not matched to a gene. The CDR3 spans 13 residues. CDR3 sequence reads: CATRGGQGGGYTF. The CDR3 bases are TGTGCCACCCGGGGCGGACAGGGAGGCGGCTACACCTTC.

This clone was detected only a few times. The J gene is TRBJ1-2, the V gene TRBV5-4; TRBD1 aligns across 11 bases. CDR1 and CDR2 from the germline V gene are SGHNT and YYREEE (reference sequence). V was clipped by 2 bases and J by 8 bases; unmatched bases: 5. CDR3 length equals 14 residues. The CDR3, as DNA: TGTGCCAGCAGCTTCCCGGACAGGGGGCGAGGCTACACCTTC. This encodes CASSFPDRGRGYTF.